The entry that follows covers one TCR beta chain sequence. The data are from a study of T cell repertoires in ileal Crohn's disease. The V and J ends lost 0 bases and 4 bases respectively, with 14 bases between them. The length of the CDR3 is 15 residues. Germline V gene lookup returns CDR1 SGDLS and CDR2 YYNGEE. Produced via immunoSEQ multiplex PCR; TCRdb's table is partial and in-frame only. Found here are over 11,000 clones, roughly 80% of them singletons; the top ten hold over 6%. Specimen: ileal tissue. This sequence originates from an adult with Crohn's disease. The chain links TRBV9 to TRBJ2-7, with D tentatively TRBD1 (5 bases). The CDR3 coding sequence is TGTGCCAGCAGCGTAGCGGACACACTTTCTTACGAGCAGTACTTC. Residues: CASSVADTLSYEQYF.